Following are 27 T cell receptor beta chains from one sample sequenced in a study of T cell changes during pregnancy in multiple sclerosis. Repertoires were generated with immunoSEQ multiplex PCR, while TCRdb's copy carries only in-frame clones and drops some. Here the sample spans 60,000 or so clones, roughly 91% being singletons. This sample comprised peripheral blood, obtained before pregnancy. Receptor source: a female donor with multiple sclerosis, enrolled in a pregnancy study.

CDR3: CASTTGSNDEQFF. The CDR3 nucleotides are TGTGCCAGCACCACGGGGAGTAATGATGAGCAGTTCTTC. The V and J genes are TRBV7-7 and TRBJ2-1; D possibly corresponds to TRBD2 (5 bases). This CDR3 spans 13 amino acids. The germline V gene has CDR1 SSHAT and CDR2 FNYEAQ (reference sequence). V was pared by 7 bases and J by 8 bases, with 15 bases between.

In this sample, this clone turned up once. V usage is TRBV5-1 and J usage is TRBJ2-2, with 9 nucleotides matching TRBD1. V dropped 3 bases and J dropped 5; count of bases not matched to a gene: 2. The CDR3 sequence is 14 residues long. Germline V gene data show CDR1 as SGHRS and CDR2 as YFSETQ. The CDR3 coding sequence is TGCGCCAGCAGCTGGGACAGGGTGACCGGGGAGCTGTTTTTT. It is translated as CASSWDRVTGELFF.

The V call is TRBV30, the J call TRBJ2-1, with 7 bases matching TRBD1. Losses at the gene ends were 3 bases for V and 10 bases for J; bases not matched to a gene: 9. This CDR3 contains 13 residues. Germline V lookup: CDR1 GTSNPN, CDR2 SVGIG (reference sequence). As DNA, the CDR3 is TGTGCCTGGAGATCGGACAGGTCAGGGGAGCAGTTCTTC. This gives the protein CAWRSDRSGEQFF.

This clone was detected only once. The chain couples TRBV9 to TRBJ2-7, with D perhaps TRBD2 (5 bases). CDR1 SGDLS and CDR2 YYNGEE come from the germline V gene. Trimming removed 0 bases at V and 3 bases at J, with 10 bases between. The CDR3 is 14 amino acids. The chain's CDR3 is CASSVGFGSYEQYF. CDR3 nucleotide sequence: TGTGCCAGCAGCGTAGGGTTTGGGAGCTACGAGCAGTACTTC.

The gene calls are TRBV10-3 and TRBJ1-6; D unclear. The V end was cut by 3 bases, the J end by 7 bases, with 7 bases between. Germline values: CDR1 ENHRY, CDR2 SYGVKD. The CDR3 totals 13 residues. CDR3 in DNA: TGTGCCATCAGTGAAACGGGGAATTCACCCCTCCACTTT. Protein product: CAISETGNSPLHF.

This sequence joins TRBV7-2 and TRBJ2-7; D unresolved. The CDR3 sequence is 12 residues long. Looked up from germline, CDR1 is SGHTA and CDR2 is FQGNSA. With 5 bases removed from V and 3 bases from J, the gap between germline ends came to 8 bases. Here the CDR3 DNA reads TGTGCCAGCAGCACGCGCCGCTACGAGCAGTACTTC. Translating gives CASSTRRYEQYF.

This chain links TRBV29-1 with TRBJ1-2; D is perhaps TRBD1 (5 bases). Trimming took 2 bases from V and 5 from J, leaving 15 bases between them. This CDR3 region has 14 residues. The germline V gene encodes CDR1 SQVTM and CDR2 ANQGSEA. The CDR3: CSVETGDALYGYTF. The CDR3 bases are TGCAGCGTTGAAACGGGGGACGCACTTTATGGCTACACCTTC. Full variable domain (missing parts from reference TRBV29-1 and TRBJ1-2): SAVISQKPSRDICQRGTSLTIQCQVDSQVTMMFWYRQQPGQSLTLIATANQGSEATYESGFVIDKFPISRPNLTFSTLTVSNMSPEDSSIYLCSVETGDALYGYTFGSGTRLTVV.

The J gene is TRBJ1-4, the V gene TRBV19; D is perhaps TRBD1 (5 bases). Per germline, CDR1 LNHDA and CDR2 SQIVND (reference sequence). V lost 4 bases and J 2 bases, leaving 14 bases between the germline ends. This CDR3 region has 16 residues. The CDR3 loop is CASSNPGGETNEKLFF. CDR3 nucleotide sequence: TGTGCCAGTAGTAACCCGGGGGGGGAGACTAATGAAAAACTGTTTTTT.

V is TRBV7-2 and J is TRBJ1-4, with D hard to call. CDR1 SGHTA and CDR2 FQGNSA come from the germline V gene. V was pared by 2 bases and J by 8 bases, with 3 bases between. This CDR3 is built from 11 residues. The DNA for the CDR3 is TGTGCCAGCAGCTTAAGCGAAAAACTGTTTTTT. As protein: CASSLSEKLFF.

This clone has a single count. CDR3 nucleotide sequence: TGTGCCAGCAGCTTGGGGGACAGGGACCCTGGAAACACCATATATTTT. This encodes CASSLGDRDPGNTIYF. The V gene is TRBV5-6, the J gene TRBJ1-3, with 9 bases fitting TRBD1. Germline V gene data show CDR1 as SGHDT and CDR2 as YYEEEE. J gave up 2 bases and V 0 bases, and 3 bases lay outside the gene matches. The CDR3 totals 16 residues.

The chain is built from TRBV7-2 and TRBJ1-1, with D perhaps matching TRBD1 (5 bases). The V gene lost 3 bases and the J gene lost 0 bases, with 8 bases spanning the gap. The CDR3 totals 14 residues. Germline values: CDR1 SGHTA, CDR2 FQGNSA. CDR3 sequence reads: CASSLTAMNTEAFF. CDR3 sequence (DNA): TGTGCCAGCAGCTTGACAGCTATGAACACTGAAGCTTTCTTT.

This clone was observed a few times. The V and J genes are TRBV6-1 and TRBJ2-4, with a weak D call TRBD2 (6 bases). The CDR3 extends over 14 amino acids. From germline, CDR1 is MNHNS and CDR2 SASEGT. Deletions cut 4 bases from V and 10 bases from J, with 17 bases between. CDR3 region: CASSVGLVKEIQYF. As DNA, the CDR3 is TGTGCCAGCAGTGTGGGACTGGTGAAGGAGATTCAGTACTTC.

The chain has TRBV2 and TRBJ2-5; 7 bases are a match to TRBD1. J gave up 4 bases and V 1 base, and 6 bases lay outside the gene matches. CDR1 is SNHLY and CDR2 is FYNNEI in the germline V gene. The CDR3 has 15 amino acids. CDR3 amino acids: CASSEVSRGPETQYF. As DNA, the CDR3 is TGTGCCAGCAGTGAAGTTAGTAGGGGGCCAGAGACCCAGTACTTC. Full variable domain (missing parts from reference TRBV2 and TRBJ2-5): EPEVTQTPSHQVTQMGQEVILRCVPISNHLYFYWYRQILGQKVEFLVSFYNNEISEKSEIFDDQFSVERPDGSNFTLKIRSTKLEDSAMYFCASSEVSRGPETQYFGPGTRLLVL.

V is TRBV5-1 and J is TRBJ2-7, with 13 bases aligning to TRBD2. Germline V gene data show CDR1 as SGHRS and CDR2 as YFSETQ. J was trimmed by 3 bases and V by 0 bases; bases with no gene match: 9. CDR3 length equals 18 residues. Here the CDR3 DNA reads TGCGCCAGCAGCTTGGATCGGCGACTAGCGGGGGGCAACTACGAGCAGTACTTC. Its protein is CASSLDRRLAGGNYEQYF.

This chain connects TRBV4-3 to TRBJ1-5, with 7 bases lining up with TRBD1. CDR1 is LGHNA and CDR2 is YSLEER in the germline V gene. This CDR3 has 17 amino acids. Trimming cost V 0 bases and J 4 bases; bases outside gene matches: 9. The CDR3 DNA reads as TGCGCCAGCAGCCAAGAGGCCACAGGGGCGCGAAATCAGCCCCAGCATTTT. This translates into CASSQEATGARNQPQHF.

This rearrangement joins TRBV4-2 to TRBJ1-1; 9 nucleotides align to TRBD1. J gave up 3 bases and V 5 bases, and 10 bases lay outside the gene matches. In germline, CDR1 is LGHNA, CDR2 YNFKEQ. The CDR3 has 16 amino acids. The CDR3 region has the DNA TGTGCCAGCAGCGGTCGGACAGGGGCGGGCGACACTGAAGCTTTCTTT. Translated: CASSGRTGAGDTEAFF.

This chain connects TRBV4-2 to TRBJ2-7; 7 bases match TRBD2. Germline assignment: CDR1 LGHNA and CDR2 YNFKEQ. After removal of 2 bases from V and 0 bases from J, the junction contained 4 bases not matched to a gene. The CDR3 loop spans 15 amino acids. CDR3 DNA: TGTGCCAGCAGCCAAAGCGGGGAAAGCTCCTACGAGCAGTACTTC. It codes for CASSQSGESSYEQYF.

This sequence joins TRBV7-8 and TRBJ2-1, with D possibly matching TRBD1 (6 bases). The CDR3 sequence is 15 residues long. Germline V CDR1 and CDR2: SGHVS, FQNEAQ. Trimming shortened V by 5 bases and J by 5 bases, and 16 bases separated the two germline ends. The CDR3: CASSRGSHRDNEQFF. The DNA of the CDR3 is TGTGCCAGCAGCCGAGGATCTCACAGGGACAATGAGCAGTTCTTC.

The V and J genes are TRBV9 and TRBJ1-3, with D uncertain. With 4 bases removed from V and 4 bases from J, the gap between germline ends came to 9 bases. CDR3 length equals 13 residues. The germline V gene encodes CDR1 SGDLS and CDR2 YYNGEE. The CDR3 bases are TGTGCCAGCAGCCCTGTATTAGGAAACACCATATATTTT. Protein: CASSPVLGNTIYF. The whole variable domain, remainder taken from reference TRBV9 and TRBJ1-3, is DSGVTQTPKHLITATGQRVTLRCSPRSGDLSVYWYQQSLDQGLQFLIQYYNGEERAKGNILERFSAQQFPDLHSELNLSSLELGDSALYFCASSPVLGNTIYFGEGSWLTVV.

This CDR3 is CASSAARGLDTEAFF. CDR3 DNA: TGTGCCAGCAGCGCCGCCAGGGGTTTGGACACTGAAGCTTTCTTT. The chain carries TRBV4-2 and TRBJ1-1; the D gene is possibly TRBD1 (6 bases). Germline assignment: CDR1 LGHNA and CDR2 YNFKEQ. V was clipped by 5 bases and J by 3 bases, with 16 bases between them. This CDR3 contains 15 residues.

The chain has TRBV4-2 and TRBJ1-6; D ambiguous. Germline V gene data show CDR1 as LGHNA and CDR2 as YNFKEQ. Trimming shortened V by 1 base and J by 0 bases, and 13 bases separated the two germline ends. The CDR3 consists of 18 residues. CDR3 bases: TGTGCCAGCAGCCAAGTTGACGACTCTAGCTCCTATAATTCACCCCTCCACTTT. Translated, it gives CASSQVDDSSSYNSPLHF.

The CDR3 nucleotides are TGTGCCAGCAGCTTAAAATGGGGAGGGAACACTGAAGCTTTCTTT. It codes for CASSLKWGGNTEAFF. This sequence joins TRBV5-4 and TRBJ1-1; D is uncertain. The germline V and J ends were trimmed by 2 bases and 1 base, with 12 bases remaining between them. Germline values: CDR1 SGHNT, CDR2 YYREEE (reference sequence). The CDR3 extends over 15 amino acids.

This chain joins TRBV6-4 and TRBJ2-2; no reliable D call. Trimming removed 4 bases at V and 0 bases at J, with 6 bases between. The CDR3 has 14 amino acids. CDR1 and CDR2 (germline): MRHNA, SNTAGT. In DNA, the CDR3 is TGTGCCAGCAGTGGACTTTCGAACACCGGGGAGCTGTTTTTT. Its protein product is CASSGLSNTGELFF.

This chain joins TRBV7-2 and TRBJ1-2, with D possibly TRBD1 on 6 matching bases. CDR1 is SGHTA, CDR2 FQGNSA, per germline. The CDR3 loop spans 14 amino acids. The ends were cut back, 5 bases at V and 7 bases at J, with 17 bases in the middle. CDR3 in amino acids: CASSPVGGQFGYTF. The CDR3 region has the DNA TGTGCCAGCAGCCCTGTCGGGGGGCAATTTGGCTACACCTTC.

The chain has TRBV19 and TRBJ2-1, with TRBD2 identical over 7 bases. The CDR3 totals 13 residues. V gave up 7 bases and J gave up 2 bases; unmatched junction bases: 2. Germline V gene sequence: CDR1 LNHDA, CDR2 SQIVND (reference sequence). In DNA form, the CDR3 reads TGTGCCAGTAACCGGGGGGCCTACAATGAGCAGTTCTTC. The encoded protein is CASNRGAYNEQFF. Combining the CDR3 with reference TRBV19 and TRBJ2-1 gives the whole variable domain DGGITQSPKYLFRKEGQNVTLSCEQNLNHDAMYWYRQDPGQGLRLIYYSQIVNDFQKGDIAEGYSVSREKKESFPLTVTSAQKNPTAFYLCASNRGAYNEQFFGPGTRLTVL.

The gene calls are TRBV9 and TRBJ1-2; 9 bases are shared with TRBD1. J lost 0 bases, V lost 3 bases, and 15 bases had no gene match. Germline V gene lookup returns CDR1 SGDLS and CDR2 YYNGEE. The CDR3 consists of 19 residues. As DNA, the CDR3 is TGTGCCAGCAGCGCGTCCCCCGGGACAGGGAAACCCACTAACTATGGCTACACCTTC. Its translation is CASSASPGTGKPTNYGYTF.

The chain carries TRBV9 and TRBJ1-6; 11 bases agree with TRBD1. CDR1 and CDR2 (germline): SGDLS, YYNGEE. V was clipped by 3 bases and J by 7 bases; unmatched bases: 6. This CDR3 is built from 16 residues. The CDR3 DNA sequence: TGTGCCAGCAGCGCCCCGGACAGGGGGCGGAATTCACCCCTCCACTTT. It is translated as CASSAPDRGRNSPLHF.